This paragraph covers one TCR beta chain sequence. Antigen unknown. The data are from a study of CD8+CD57+ T cells in acquired aplastic anemia. The wider study: Average DNA yield from sorted CD4+ and CD8+ cells was roughly 3 ug. Healthy donor sequencing depth: some 10 million CD4+, fewer than 12 million CD8+ reads. The study, taken as a whole, reports: Patients shared just under 30 CD8+ CDR3 sequences with controls. Patients and healthy controls showed no significant CD8+ Simpson's diversity difference.

The study profiled TCR beta VDJ and CDR3 using genomic DNA as template. TCRdb called the reads again in MiXCR, with one record for every CDR3 protein. The sample records 400,000 to 500,000 distinct CDR3 sequences, roughly 68% being singletons. The V segment lost 3 bases and the J segment 4 bases; nucleotides outside the gene matches: 14. Germline V gives CDR1 MGHDK, CDR2 SYGVNS. This CDR3 spans 18 amino acids. The V call is TRBV25-1, the J call TRBJ2-2; 7 bases fit TRBD1. The sequenced sample consisted of sorted CD4+, CD8+, or CD8+CD57+ T cells (not recorded which) from PBMCs. The clonotype was recovered from a human donor in good health, serving as a control. Written as DNA, the CDR3 is TGTGCCAGCAGTGAGTTGAAGTTTACAGGGGTGGTCACCGGGGAGCTGTTTTTT. Its translation: CASSELKFTGVVTGELFF.